This record concerns one T cell receptor beta chain sequence. This record comes from a study of T cell changes during pregnancy in multiple sclerosis. Data came from immunoSEQ multiplex PCR; TCRdb stores just in-frame clones and leaves some out. The profile shows 32,000 or so clones, around nine tenths of them singletons. CDR3 length equals 13 residues. Germline CDR1 SGDLS, CDR2 YYNGEE. Trimming stripped 3 bases from V and 2 bases from J, with 9 bases between. Sample: CD8+ T cells from peripheral blood mononuclear cells, taken in the first trimester of pregnancy. V usage is TRBV9 and J usage is TRBJ2-7; tentative D call: TRBD2 (5 bases). This receptor was taken from a female donor with multiple sclerosis, enrolled in a pregnancy study. The CDR3 loop is CASSDGGPYEQYF. The DNA for the CDR3 is TGTGCCAGCAGCGACGGCGGGCCCTACGAGCAGTACTTC.